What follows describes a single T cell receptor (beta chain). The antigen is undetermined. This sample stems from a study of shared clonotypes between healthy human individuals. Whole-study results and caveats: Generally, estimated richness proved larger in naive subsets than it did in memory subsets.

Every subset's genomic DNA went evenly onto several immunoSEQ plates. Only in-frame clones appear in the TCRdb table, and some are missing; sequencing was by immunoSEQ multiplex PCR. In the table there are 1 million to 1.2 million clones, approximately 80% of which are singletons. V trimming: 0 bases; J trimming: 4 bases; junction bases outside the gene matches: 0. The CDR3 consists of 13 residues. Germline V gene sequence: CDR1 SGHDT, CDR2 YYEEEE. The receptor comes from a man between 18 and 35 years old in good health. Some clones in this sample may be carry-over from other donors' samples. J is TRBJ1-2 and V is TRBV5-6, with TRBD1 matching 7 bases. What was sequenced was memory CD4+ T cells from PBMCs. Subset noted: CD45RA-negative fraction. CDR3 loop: CASSLAGGYGYTF. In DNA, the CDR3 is TGTGCCAGCAGCTTGGCAGGGGGCTATGGCTACACCTTC.